Following are 22 T cell receptor beta chains from one sample sequenced in a study of cytomegalovirus exposure and HLA in healthy donors. It was with 60 Vbeta and 13 Jbeta primers that the PCR ran. Using immunoSEQ multiplex PCR, the repertoire was profiled, and TCRdb retains in-frame clones only, with some absent. The sample holds about 140,000 clones, more than 60% seen once. The sequenced sample was PBMCs. Every receptor here comes from a male donor in good health and CMV-seronegative.

This chain links TRBV5-1 with TRBJ1-2; D ambiguous. Germline V gene data show CDR1 as SGHRS and CDR2 as YFSETQ. The CDR3 spans 14 residues. Trimming removed 4 bases at V and 2 bases at J, with 12 bases between. Written as DNA, the CDR3 is TGCGCCAGCAGCCCGGATAGCGTAAACTATGGCTACACCTTC. It yields the protein CASSPDSVNYGYTF.

Turning to this clone: The sample contains more than one DNA sequence encoding this CDR3. The rearrangement uses TRBV19 and TRBJ2-5, with D maybe TRBD1 (8 bases). V was pared by 3 bases and J by 3 bases, with 11 bases between. The CDR3 runs 14 residues. The germline V gene encodes CDR1 LNHDA and CDR2 SQIVND (reference sequence). DNA of the CDR3: TGTGCCAGTAGTATTACAGGGGGGGAAGAGACCCAGTACTTC. This codes for CASSITGGEETQYF.

CDR3 sequence reads: CAWSSGQGFGNTIYF. CDR3 nucleotide sequence: TGTGCCTGGAGTTCGGGACAGGGGTTCGGAAACACCATATATTTT. The rearrangement uses TRBV30 and TRBJ1-3, with 10 bases aligning to TRBD1. This CDR3 comprises 15 residues. J gave up 4 bases and V 2 bases, and 5 bases lay outside the gene matches. CDR1 is GTSNPN and CDR2 is SVGIG in the germline V gene (reference sequence).

The CDR3 sequence: CASTADRVGEKLFF. The DNA for the CDR3 is TGCGCCAGCACCGCGGACAGGGTAGGCGAAAAACTGTTTTTT. The J gene is TRBJ1-4, the V gene TRBV5-1, with 8 bases matching TRBD1. The CDR3 is 14 amino acids. V shed 6 bases, J shed 8 bases, and the junction held 9 bases outside the gene matches. Germline V lookup: CDR1 SGHRS, CDR2 YFSETQ.

The chain combines TRBV7-2 with TRBJ2-7; maybe TRBD2 (6 bases). Trimming cost V 0 bases and J 2 bases, with 14 bases left between them. Germline-derived CDR1 and CDR2 are SGHTA and FQGNSA. The CDR3 spans 16 residues. CDR3 sequence (DNA): TGTGCCAGCAGCTTAGCCTCGGGAGCTGGGGCCTACGAGCAGTACTTC. It translates to CASSLASGAGAYEQYF.

The chain recombines TRBV5-6 with TRBJ1-6; the match to TRBD1 covers 8 bases. This CDR3 comprises 15 residues. Looked up from germline, CDR1 is SGHDT and CDR2 is YYEEEE. V was pared by 4 bases and J by 4 bases, with 4 bases of the junction left unmatched. In nucleotides, the CDR3 is TGTGCCAGCAGCACCGGGACAGGTTATAATTCACCCCTCCACTTT. Translation: CASSTGTGYNSPLHF.

The sample holds a few counts of this clone. This sequence joins TRBV27 and TRBJ2-5; 7 bases fit TRBD1. Germline lookup yields CDR1 MNHEY and CDR2 SMNVEV (reference sequence). The V and J ends lost 4 bases and 5 bases, in that order; junction bases with no gene match: 4. CDR3 length: 13 residues. The CDR3 reads CASSYTGVETQYF. In DNA form, the CDR3 reads TGTGCCAGCAGTTACACAGGGGTGGAGACCCAGTACTTC.

This chain connects TRBV27 to TRBJ1-1; 9 bases are a match to TRBD1. The CDR3 has 16 amino acids. CDR1 and CDR2 (germline): MNHEY, SMNVEV (reference sequence). With V trimmed by 4 bases and J by 4 bases, 10 bases remained unmatched. As DNA, the CDR3 is TGTGCCAGCAGTTCACGGACAGGGGATAAGCCCACTGAAGCTTTCTTT. Translation gives CASSSRTGDKPTEAFF.

V gene TRBV5-8 combines with J gene TRBJ1-2; 8 bases are a match to TRBD1. V dropped 4 bases and J dropped 8; count of bases not matched to a gene: 10. Germline V gene sequence: CDR1 SGHTS, CDR2 YDEGEE. CDR3 length: 14 amino acids. CDR3 sequence reads: CASSILQGAKGYTF. The CDR3 DNA reads as TGTGCCAGCAGCATCTTGCAGGGGGCAAAGGGCTACACCTTC. Variable domain in full (rest from reference TRBV5-8 and TRBJ1-2): EAGVTQSPTHLIKTRGQQATLRCSPISGHTSVYWYQQALGLGLQFLLWYDEGEERNRGNFPPRFSGRQFPNYSSELNVNALELEDSALYLCASSILQGAKGYTFGSGTRLTVV.

The V and J genes are TRBV6-5 and TRBJ2-5; TRBD2 matches at 9 bases. The tail of the sequence fits TRBJ2-7 better, so the J call may be wrong. This CDR3 spans 16 amino acids. The germline V gene encodes CDR1 MNHEY and CDR2 SVGAGI. CDR3 sequence: CASSYSVLAGTYEQYF. The CDR3 region has the DNA TGTGCCAGCAGTTACTCGGTTCTAGCGGGAACCTACGAGCAGTACTTC.

This chain connects TRBV30 to TRBJ1-1, with D perhaps TRBD1 (5 bases). The germline V gene encodes CDR1 GTSNPN and CDR2 SVGIG (reference sequence). Trimming left V 0 bases short and J 6 bases short, with 11 bases between. This CDR3 region has 13 residues. The CDR3: CAWSVQRGAEAFF. In DNA form, the CDR3 reads TGTGCCTGGAGTGTACAGCGGGGCGCTGAAGCTTTCTTT.

The chain uses TRBV7-8 and TRBJ1-5; perhaps TRBD1 as D (5 bases). This CDR3 has 16 amino acids. CDR1 is SGHVS and CDR2 is FQNEAQ in the germline V gene. V lost 4 bases, J lost 7 bases, and 20 bases lay in between. The CDR3 sequence is CASSSQRGSRGQPQHF. The CDR3 DNA is TGTGCCAGCAGCTCCCAGCGGGGGTCTCGAGGCCAGCCCCAGCATTTT.

The J gene is TRBJ1-4, the V gene TRBV9; TRBD1 is a possible D gene (5 bases). CDR1 is SGDLS, CDR2 YYNGEE, per germline. The CDR3 totals 15 residues. Trimming took off 4 bases at V and 7 bases at J, with 17 bases between the two ends. Here the CDR3 DNA reads TGTGCCAGCAGCCCTACAGGCGGGGTTACTGAAAAACTGTTTTTT. As protein: CASSPTGGVTEKLFF.

The chain couples TRBV19 to TRBJ2-1, with 10 positions matching TRBD2. V lost 5 bases and J lost 9; bases outside the gene matches: 10. Germline V CDR1 and CDR2: LNHDA, SQIVND (reference sequence). The CDR3 contains 15 residues. The CDR3 DNA sequence: TGTGCCAGTAGTCTTCGGACTAGCGGCCGGGGTGAGCAGTTCTTC. Translated, it gives CASSLRTSGRGEQFF.

The chain is built from TRBV30 and TRBJ2-5, with D perhaps TRBD1 (5 bases). The length of the CDR3 is 13 residues. Trimming removed 4 bases from V and 1 base from J, with 10 bases in between. Germline CDR1 is GTSNPN and CDR2 is SVGIG (reference sequence). CDR3 sequence: CAWIFGAQETQYF. In DNA, the CDR3 is TGTGCCTGGATCTTTGGGGCCCAAGAGACCCAGTACTTC.

For the CDR3, the DNA is TGTGCCAGTAGTACCGGGACAAACCAAGAGACCCAGTACTTC. Translation: CASSTGTNQETQYF. This rearrangement joins TRBV19 to TRBJ2-5; D perhaps matches TRBD1 (6 bases). Trimming pared 4 bases from V and 0 bases from J, leaving 9 bases between. The V gene's germline CDR1 is LNHDA and CDR2 SQIVND (reference sequence). This CDR3 has 14 residues. The whole variable domain, remainder taken from reference TRBV19 and TRBJ2-5, is DGGITQSPKYLFRKEGQNVTLSCEQNLNHDAMYWYRQDPGQGLRLIYYSQIVNDFQKGDIAEGYSVSREKKESFPLTVTSAQKNPTAFYLCASSTGTNQETQYFGPGTRLLVL.

In DNA, the CDR3 is TGTGCCTGGAGTACTTTAAGGGGGCCGAGCTCTGGAAACACCATATATTTT. Its protein is CAWSTLRGPSSGNTIYF. The chain is built from TRBV30 and TRBJ1-3; 7 bases line up with TRBD1. The CDR3 covers 17 residues. The germline CDR1 and CDR2 sequences are GTSNPN and SVGIG (reference sequence). V lost 2 bases and J lost 0; bases outside the gene matches: 10.

This clone is a singleton in its sample. The gene calls are TRBV5-1 and TRBJ2-1, with D maybe TRBD1 (5 bases). V dropped 3 bases and J dropped 9 bases, with 16 bases sitting between them. The CDR3 is 14 amino acids. The germline CDR1 and CDR2 sequences are SGHRS and YFSETQ. In DNA, the CDR3 is TGCGCCAGCAGCTGGGGCGGAGTAGAGCGTGAGCAGTTCTTC. Translated: CASSWGGVEREQFF.

This rearrangement joins TRBV18 to TRBJ1-5; D may be TRBD1 (5 bases). V dropped 2 bases and J dropped 7 bases, with 12 bases sitting between them. The CDR3 contains 14 residues. Per germline, CDR1 KGHSH and CDR2 LQKENI. The CDR3 region is CASSPNGGGQPQHF. The CDR3 DNA is TGTGCCAGCTCACCAAACGGGGGGGGGCAGCCCCAGCATTTT.

This sequence joins TRBV19 and TRBJ2-7; TRBD2 agrees at 10 bases. Germline CDR1 LNHDA, CDR2 SQIVND (reference sequence). The CDR3 totals 16 residues. After removal of 4 bases from V and 0 bases from J, the junction contained 6 bases not matched to a gene. The CDR3 DNA sequence: TGTGCCAGTAGTACCCAACTAGCGGGGAGCTCCTACGAGCAGTACTTC. Translated: CASSTQLAGSSYEQYF.

The chain uses TRBV7-9 and TRBJ2-1; 7 positions match TRBD2. Germline CDR1 SEHNR, CDR2 FQNEAQ (reference sequence). Trimming cost V 5 bases and J 2 bases; bases outside gene matches: 15. This CDR3 region has 18 residues. CDR3 nucleotides: TGTGCCAGCAGCCCTCGTGGTGGCGGGAGCAGTGCCTACAATGAGCAGTTCTTC. This gives the protein CASSPRGGGSSAYNEQFF.

V and J are TRBV7-8 and TRBJ2-7, with D perhaps matching TRBD2 (6 bases). The CDR3 extends over 15 amino acids. Trimming cost V 1 base and J 0 bases, with 10 bases left between them. Per the germline V gene, CDR1 is SGHVS and CDR2 is FQNEAQ. The CDR3 protein is CASSLVGGRSYEQYF. In DNA form, the CDR3 reads TGTGCCAGCAGCTTAGTCGGGGGTCGCTCCTACGAGCAGTACTTC.